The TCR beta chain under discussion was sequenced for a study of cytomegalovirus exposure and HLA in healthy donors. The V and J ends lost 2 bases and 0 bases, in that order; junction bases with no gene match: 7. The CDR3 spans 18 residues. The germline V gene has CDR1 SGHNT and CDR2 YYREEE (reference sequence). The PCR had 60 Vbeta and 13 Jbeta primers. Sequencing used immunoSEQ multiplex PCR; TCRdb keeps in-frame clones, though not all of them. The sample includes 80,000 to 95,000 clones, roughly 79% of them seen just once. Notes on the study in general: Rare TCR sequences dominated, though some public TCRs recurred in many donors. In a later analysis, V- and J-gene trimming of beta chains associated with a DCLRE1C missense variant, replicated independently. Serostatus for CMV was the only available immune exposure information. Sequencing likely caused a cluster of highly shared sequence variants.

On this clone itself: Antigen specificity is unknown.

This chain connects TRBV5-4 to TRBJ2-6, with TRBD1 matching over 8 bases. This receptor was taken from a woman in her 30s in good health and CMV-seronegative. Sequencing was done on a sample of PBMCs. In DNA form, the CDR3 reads TGTGCCAGCAGCTTTCCCGGGACAGGAGTCTCTGGGGCCAACGTCCTGACTTTC. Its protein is CASSFPGTGVSGANVLTF.